The clone carrying this TCR beta chain is labeled large. Its cognate antigen is unknown. This sample was taken from a study of T cell repertoires in aging, cancer and after chemotherapy. Study overall: Donors were grouped into six age bands spanning 30 or younger through 70 or older. Study-level findings and limits: Median generation probability rose over the chemotherapy interval in each cancer cohort, suggesting rebound thymic output. Healthy donors lost TCR diversity with age mainly through richness, cancer patients through richness and evenness.

This CDR3 spans 14 amino acids. CDR1 SQVTM and CDR2 ANQGSEA come from the germline V gene. V lost 7 bases and J lost 2, with 18 bases in between. Rearranged V-D-J TRB sequences were amplified with a mixed TRB-A/B primer pool. TCRdb re-called the multiplex PCR reads with MiXCR, one entry per CDR3 protein. The repertoire has about 2,200 distinct CDR3 sequences, around 34% of them found once; the top ten carry roughly 25%. Peripheral blood genomic DNA, not sorted cells or RNA, was the template. The sample taken for sequencing was blood. The sequence came from a human donor with a solid tumor. This chain uses TRBV29-1 with TRBJ2-7; D is perhaps TRBD2 (6 bases). The CDR3 sequence is CSAERPGRPYEQYF. The CDR3 DNA follows: TGCAGCGCCGAGCGCCCAGGGAGGCCCTACGAGCAGTACTTC.